The rows below give T cell receptor beta chains drawn from one sample of a study of tumor-infiltrating lymphocytes in primary liver carcinoma. TCRdb passed the multiplex PCR reads through MiXCR, listing each CDR3 protein once. Of about 180,000 distinct CDR3 sequences listed, 50% to 75% are singletons. Sequences were obtained from peripheral blood. The receptors here all came from a man aged 40-55 years with primary liver carcinoma and hepatitis B virus infection. CDR3s include the opening cysteine and the closing phenylalanine or tryptophan. The D gene is left open where the match is weak. Clone sizes are given selectively: once, few, many, or a class where the clone is expanded.

d_call: NA
clone_size: few
j_call: TRBJ2-3
v_call: TRBV7-9
cdr3_aa: CASSLTVPQDTQYF
cdr3_nt: TGTGCCAGCAGCTTGACAGTACCTCAAGATACGCAGTATTTT

d_call: NA
clone_size: once
j_call: TRBJ2-2
v_call: TRBV11-2
cdr3_aa: CASSWVLLGVLFF
cdr3_nt: TGTGCCAGCAGCTGGGTCCTTCTTGGGGTGTTGTTTTTT

d_call: TRBD2
clone_size: NA
j_call: TRBJ2-5
v_call: TRBV4-1
cdr3_aa: CASSLPAGGGETQYF
cdr3_nt: TGCGCCAGCAGCCTACCAGCGGGAGGAGGTGAGACCCAGTACTTC

d_call: TRBD2
clone_size: NA
j_call: TRBJ2-7
v_call: TRBV6-5
cdr3_aa: CASRVVTPSGMGEQYF
cdr3_nt: TGTGCCAGCAGGGTAGTCACGCCTAGCGGGATGGGCGAGCAGTACTTC

d_call: NA
clone_size: NA
j_call: TRBJ2-3
v_call: TRBV10-3
cdr3_aa: CAISELPGEGGPGDTQYF
cdr3_nt: TGTGCCATCAGTGAGTTGCCCGGGGAAGGAGGTCCAGGAGATACGCAGTATTTT

d_call: TRBD1
clone_size: once
j_call: TRBJ1-2
v_call: TRBV11-2
cdr3_aa: CASSMGTGSAYGYAF
cdr3_nt: TGTGCCAGCAGCATGGGGACAGGGAGCGCCTATGGCTACGCCTTC

d_call: TRBD1
clone_size: NA
j_call: TRBJ2-1
v_call: TRBV4-1
cdr3_aa: CASSQEPGGGPYNEQFF
cdr3_nt: TGCGCCAGCAGCCAAGAACCAGGGGGTGGACCCTACAATGAGCAGTTCTTC

d_call: TRBD1
clone_size: NA
j_call: TRBJ2-1
v_call: TRBV28
cdr3_aa: CASSTPGRGIREQFF
cdr3_nt: TGTGCCAGCAGTACGCCGGGCAGGGGGATTCGGGAGCAGTTCTTC

d_call: TRBD2
clone_size: NA
j_call: TRBJ2-1
v_call: TRBV10-1
cdr3_aa: CASSLGTSGSDEQFF
cdr3_nt: TGCGCCAGCAGCCTGGGGACTAGCGGGAGCGATGAGCAGTTCTTC

d_call: NA
clone_size: few
j_call: TRBJ2-7
v_call: TRBV6-5
cdr3_aa: CASSPGVFEQYF
cdr3_nt: TGTGCCAGCAGTCCGGGGGTCTTCGAGCAGTACTTC

d_call: TRBD2
clone_size: NA
j_call: TRBJ2-5
v_call: TRBV13
cdr3_aa: CASSPAGQETQYF
cdr3_nt: TGTGCCAGCAGCCCAGCGGGACAAGAGACCCAGTACTTC

d_call: TRBD1
clone_size: NA
j_call: TRBJ1-4
v_call: TRBV14
cdr3_aa: CASSPGQGVLFNEKLFF
cdr3_nt: TGTGCCAGCAGCCCAGGACAGGGGGTCCTCTTTAATGAAAAACTGTTTTTT

d_call: NA
clone_size: many
j_call: TRBJ2-1
v_call: TRBV6-5
cdr3_aa: CASSAGLMYNNEQFF
cdr3_nt: TGTGCCAGCAGCGCCGGACTTATGTATAACAATGAGCAGTTCTTC

d_call: NA
clone_size: NA
j_call: TRBJ2-5
v_call: TRBV14
cdr3_aa: CASSQDLMGPSRSTETQYF
cdr3_nt: TGTGCCAGCAGCCAAGATCTTATGGGGCCCAGCAGGAGCACAGAGACCCAGTACTTC

d_call: NA
clone_size: NA
j_call: TRBJ2-7
v_call: TRBV6-6
cdr3_aa: CASSSLHEQYF
cdr3_nt: TGTGCCAGCAGCAGCCTGCACGAGCAGTACTTC

d_call: NA
clone_size: NA
j_call: TRBJ1-5
v_call: TRBV12-3/TRBV12-4
cdr3_aa: CASSLDRDWRNQPQHF
cdr3_nt: TGTGCCAGCAGTTTAGACAGGGACTGGCGCAATCAGCCCCAGCATTTT

d_call: TRBD2
clone_size: many
j_call: TRBJ2-2
v_call: TRBV11-2
cdr3_aa: CASSTGGTVGELFF
cdr3_nt: TGTGCCAGCAGCACGGGAGGGACGGTCGGGGAGCTGTTTTTT

d_call: TRBD1
clone_size: NA
j_call: TRBJ1-4
v_call: TRBV13
cdr3_aa: CASSRSGGYGEKLFF
cdr3_nt: TGTGCCAGCAGCAGATCAGGGGGCTATGGTGAAAAACTGTTTTTT

d_call: NA
clone_size: NA
j_call: TRBJ1-6
v_call: TRBV4-1
cdr3_aa: CASGRDPNRDSPLHF
cdr3_nt: TGCGCCAGCGGCCGGGACCCGAACAGGGATTCACCCCTCCACTTT

d_call: TRBD2
clone_size: NA
j_call: TRBJ2-3
v_call: TRBV2
cdr3_aa: CASSQGLAVTDTQYF
cdr3_nt: TGTGCCAGCAGCCAAGGACTAGCGGTCACAGATACGCAGTATTTT

d_call: NA
clone_size: NA
j_call: TRBJ2-2
v_call: TRBV29-1
cdr3_aa: CSVKGGTGELLF
cdr3_nt: TGCAGCGTCAAGGGGGGAACCGGGGAGCTGCTTTTT

d_call: NA
clone_size: many
j_call: TRBJ2-3
v_call: TRBV11-2
cdr3_aa: CASSHWTTDTQYF
cdr3_nt: TGTGCCAGCAGCCACTGGACCACAGATACGCAGTATTTT

d_call: NA
clone_size: many
j_call: TRBJ2-3
v_call: TRBV11-2
cdr3_aa: CASSLIRATEGYTQYF
cdr3_nt: TGTGCCAGCAGCTTAATTCGAGCTACCGAGGGGTATACGCAGTATTTT

d_call: NA
clone_size: NA
j_call: TRBJ2-7
v_call: TRBV2
cdr3_aa: CASRVAEGSYEQYF
cdr3_nt: TGTGCCAGCAGAGTTGCAGAGGGGTCCTACGAGCAGTACTTC

d_call: NA
clone_size: once
j_call: TRBJ2-3
v_call: TRBV24-1
cdr3_aa: CATSAYGDTQYF
cdr3_nt: TGTGCCACCAGTGCCTACGGGGATACGCAGTATTTT

d_call: NA
clone_size: NA
j_call: TRBJ2-3
v_call: TRBV11-3
cdr3_aa: CASSAVRGYTQYF
cdr3_nt: TGTGCCAGCAGCGCCGTACGCGGCTATACGCAGTATTTT

d_call: NA
clone_size: few
j_call: TRBJ1-4
v_call: TRBV12-3/TRBV12-4
cdr3_aa: CASGLTVRGEKLFF
cdr3_nt: TGTGCCAGCGGGTTGACGGTTAGGGGTGAAAAACTGTTTTTT

d_call: NA
clone_size: NA
j_call: TRBJ2-2
v_call: TRBV4-2
cdr3_aa: CASSHPPDLTGEMFF
cdr3_nt: TGTGCTAGCAGCCACCCTCCGGATCTCACCGGGGAGATGTTTTTT

d_call: NA
clone_size: few
j_call: TRBJ1-2
v_call: TRBV6-1
cdr3_aa: CASSPGPIYGYTF
cdr3_nt: TGTGCCAGCAGCCCCGGCCCCATCTATGGCTACACCTTC

d_call: NA
clone_size: few
j_call: TRBJ2-7
v_call: TRBV10-3
cdr3_aa: CAISEPNRDYEQYF
cdr3_nt: TGTGCCATCAGTGAGCCGAACAGGGACTACGAGCAGTACTTC

d_call: NA
clone_size: few
j_call: TRBJ2-7
v_call: TRBV14
cdr3_aa: CASSLDRYEQYF
cdr3_nt: TGTGCCAGCAGCTTGGACCGCTACGAGCAGTACTTC

d_call: NA
clone_size: NA
j_call: TRBJ2-7
v_call: TRBV6-5
cdr3_aa: CASSIDSTYEQYF
cdr3_nt: TGTGCCAGCAGTATAGACAGCACCTACGAGCAGTACTTC

d_call: NA
clone_size: NA
j_call: TRBJ1-1
v_call: TRBV6-6
cdr3_aa: CASSTPQNTEAFF
cdr3_nt: TGTGCCAGCAGTACTCCCCAGAACACTGAAGCTTTCTTT

d_call: TRBD2
clone_size: NA
j_call: TRBJ2-3
v_call: TRBV30
cdr3_aa: CAWGLAGGDTHYF
cdr3_nt: TGTGCCTGGGGACTAGCGGGGGGAGATACGCATTATTTT

d_call: TRBD2
clone_size: few
j_call: TRBJ2-1
v_call: TRBV4-1
cdr3_aa: CASSPRELAGLYNEQFF
cdr3_nt: TGCGCCAGCAGCCCCCGGGAACTAGCGGGACTATACAATGAGCAGTTCTTC

d_call: NA
clone_size: many
j_call: TRBJ2-5
v_call: TRBV11-2
cdr3_aa: CASSFRTGQETQYF
cdr3_nt: TGTGCCAGCAGCTTCCGGACTGGCCAAGAGACCCAGTACTTC

d_call: TRBD1
clone_size: NA
j_call: TRBJ2-3
v_call: TRBV6-1
cdr3_aa: CASSERQGNTDTQYF
cdr3_nt: TGTGCCAGCAGTGAGAGACAGGGGAACACAGATACGCAGTATTTT

d_call: TRBD2
clone_size: many
j_call: TRBJ2-1
v_call: TRBV11-2
cdr3_aa: CASSLGLAGRRYNEQFF
cdr3_nt: TGTGCCAGCAGCTTAGGACTAGCGGGCCGGAGGTACAATGAGCAGTTCTTC

d_call: NA
clone_size: NA
j_call: TRBJ2-2
v_call: TRBV10-3
cdr3_aa: CAINLSGLNIGELFF
cdr3_nt: TGTGCCATCAACCTCTCCGGCTTGAACATCGGGGAGCTGTTTTTT

d_call: TRBD2
clone_size: NA
j_call: TRBJ2-3
v_call: TRBV6-2/TRBV6-3
cdr3_aa: CASSYPRTRRTDTQYF
cdr3_nt: TGTGCCAGCAGTTACCCCAGGACTAGGCGCACAGATACGCAGTATTTT

d_call: TRBD1
clone_size: NA
j_call: TRBJ2-3
v_call: TRBV11-2
cdr3_aa: CAISLAGGNTDTQYF
cdr3_nt: TGTGCCATCAGCTTGGCAGGGGGTAACACAGATACGCAGTATTTT

d_call: NA
clone_size: NA
j_call: TRBJ2-1
v_call: TRBV29-1
cdr3_aa: CSDRDPSGNEQFF
cdr3_nt: TGCAGCGACCGGGACCCCTCGGGCAATGAGCAGTTCTTC

d_call: NA
clone_size: NA
j_call: TRBJ2-7
v_call: TRBV11-2
cdr3_aa: CACSLTEGAYEQYF
cdr3_nt: TGTGCCTGCAGTTTAACCGAAGGAGCCTACGAACAGTACTTC

d_call: NA
clone_size: NA
j_call: TRBJ2-6
v_call: TRBV14
cdr3_aa: CASSQAAGNGANVLTF
cdr3_nt: TGTGCCAGCAGCCAAGCGGCGGGGAACGGGGCCAACGTCCTGACTTTC

d_call: NA
clone_size: NA
j_call: TRBJ2-7
v_call: TRBV11-2
cdr3_aa: CASSSNRRVLEQYF
cdr3_nt: TGTGCCAGCAGCTCCAACCGCAGGGTTCTCGAGCAGTACTTC

d_call: NA
clone_size: NA
j_call: TRBJ2-3
v_call: TRBV12-3/TRBV12-4
cdr3_aa: CASSKGHARTDTQYF
cdr3_nt: TGTGCCAGCAGTAAGGGACATGCCCGCACAGATACGCAGTATTTT

d_call: NA
clone_size: once
j_call: TRBJ2-1
v_call: TRBV29-1
cdr3_aa: CSVRPPSGSYNELFF
cdr3_nt: TGCAGCGTGAGGCCTCCTTCCGGCTCCTACAATGAGCTGTTCTTC

d_call: NA
clone_size: NA
j_call: TRBJ1-1
v_call: TRBV6-1
cdr3_aa: CAGSEAWTRGRAFF
cdr3_nt: TGTGCCGGCAGTGAAGCATGGACGCGAGGTCGGGCTTTCTTT

d_call: TRBD2
clone_size: many
j_call: TRBJ2-3
v_call: TRBV11-2
cdr3_aa: CASSGGTSGKWITDTQYF
cdr3_nt: TGTGCCAGCAGCGGTGGGACTAGCGGGAAGTGGATTACAGATACGCAGTATTTT

d_call: NA
clone_size: NA
j_call: TRBJ2-3
v_call: TRBV2
cdr3_aa: CASGLGGYSTDTQYF
cdr3_nt: TGTGCCAGCGGTCTGGGGGGATACAGCACAGATACGCAGTATTTT

d_call: NA
clone_size: many
j_call: TRBJ2-5
v_call: TRBV11-2
cdr3_aa: CASSLSVQETQYF
cdr3_nt: TGTGCCAGCAGCTTGAGCGTCCAAGAGACCCAGTACTTC

d_call: NA
clone_size: NA
j_call: TRBJ2-5
v_call: TRBV29-1
cdr3_aa: CSVLGGTETQYF
cdr3_nt: TGCAGCGTTCTGGGCGGGACAGAGACCCAGTACTTC